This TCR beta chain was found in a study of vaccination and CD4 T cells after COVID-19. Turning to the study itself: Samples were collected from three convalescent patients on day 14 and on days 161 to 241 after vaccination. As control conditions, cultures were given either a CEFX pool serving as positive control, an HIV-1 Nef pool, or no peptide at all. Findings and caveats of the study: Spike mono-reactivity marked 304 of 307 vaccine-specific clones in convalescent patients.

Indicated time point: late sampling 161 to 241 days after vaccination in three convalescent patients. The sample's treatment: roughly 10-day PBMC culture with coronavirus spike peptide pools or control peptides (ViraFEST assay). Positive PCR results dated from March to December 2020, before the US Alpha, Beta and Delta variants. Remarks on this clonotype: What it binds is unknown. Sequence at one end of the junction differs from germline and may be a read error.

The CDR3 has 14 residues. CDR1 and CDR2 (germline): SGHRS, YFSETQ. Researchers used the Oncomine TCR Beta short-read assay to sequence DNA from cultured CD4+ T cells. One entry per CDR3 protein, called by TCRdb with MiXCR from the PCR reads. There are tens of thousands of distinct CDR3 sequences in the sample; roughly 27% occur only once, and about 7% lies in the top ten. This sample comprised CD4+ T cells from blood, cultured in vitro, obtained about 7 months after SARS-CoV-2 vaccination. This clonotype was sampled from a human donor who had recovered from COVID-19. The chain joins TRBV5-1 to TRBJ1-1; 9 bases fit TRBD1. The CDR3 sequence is CASSLGGTGSDAFF. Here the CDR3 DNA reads TGCGCCAGCAGCTTGGGAGGGACAGGGTCTGACGCTTTCTTT.